This T cell receptor (beta chain) was sequenced during a study of neoadjuvant anti-PD-1 for oral cavity cancer. Noted time point: after neoadjuvant nivolumab, at surgical resection. The germline gives CDR1 MDHEN, CDR2 SYDVKM. Unmatched junction bases numbered 13, after V lost 6 bases and J lost 5 bases. The CDR3 covers 16 residues. Generated by immunoSEQ multiplex PCR, the TCRdb table keeps only in-frame clones and is missing some. The sample contains approximately 42,000 clones, about three quarters of which appear only once. This sequence joins TRBV28 and TRBJ2-1, with 7 bases aligning to TRBD1. This receptor was identified in a person aged 40 to 85 with oral cavity squamous cell carcinoma. Sequences were derived from PBMCs, sampled after nivolumab (anti-PD-1) treatment. The CDR3 DNA reads as TGTGCCAGCAGGTCTACCCCCGGGACAGCCCACAATGAGCAGTTCTTC. This gives the protein CASRSTPGTAHNEQFF.